This T cell receptor (beta chain) was captured in a study of cytomegalovirus exposure and HLA in healthy donors. Whole-study findings and limits: V- and J-gene trimming in TCR beta was tied to a missense DCLRE1C variant by an analysis performed later. The only immune exposure information that was available was CMV serostatus.

Germline lookup yields CDR1 SSHAT and CDR2 FNYEAQ (reference sequence). This CDR3 contains 19 residues. Comment on this clone: Its antigen is unknown. A junction end diverges from the germline sequence, so it may reflect a read error.

The PCR employed 60 Vbeta primers together with 13 Jbeta primers. Generated by immunoSEQ multiplex PCR, the TCRdb table keeps only in-frame clones and is missing some. The sample carries around 110,000 clones, approximately 84% recorded once. What was sequenced was PBMCs. The V and J genes are TRBV7-7 and TRBJ2-5; D possibly corresponds to TRBD2 (6 bases). This TCR derives from a man between 25 and 39 years old in good health and CMV-seronegative. As DNA, the CDR3 is TGTGCTAGCAGCTTAGCGGTCAGTCGGAGGGGCGTGAGGGAGGAGACCCAGTACTTC. It encodes CASSLAVSRRGVREETQYF.